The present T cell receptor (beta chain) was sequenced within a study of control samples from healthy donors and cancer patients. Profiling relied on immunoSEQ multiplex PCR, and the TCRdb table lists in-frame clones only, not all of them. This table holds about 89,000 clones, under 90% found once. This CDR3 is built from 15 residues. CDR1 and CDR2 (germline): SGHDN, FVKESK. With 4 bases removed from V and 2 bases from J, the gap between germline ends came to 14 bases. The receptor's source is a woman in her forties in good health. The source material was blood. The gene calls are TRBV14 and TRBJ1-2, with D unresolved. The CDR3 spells CASSPAGWENYGYTF. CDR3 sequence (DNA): TGTGCCAGCAGCCCTGCCGGGTGGGAAAACTATGGCTACACCTTC.